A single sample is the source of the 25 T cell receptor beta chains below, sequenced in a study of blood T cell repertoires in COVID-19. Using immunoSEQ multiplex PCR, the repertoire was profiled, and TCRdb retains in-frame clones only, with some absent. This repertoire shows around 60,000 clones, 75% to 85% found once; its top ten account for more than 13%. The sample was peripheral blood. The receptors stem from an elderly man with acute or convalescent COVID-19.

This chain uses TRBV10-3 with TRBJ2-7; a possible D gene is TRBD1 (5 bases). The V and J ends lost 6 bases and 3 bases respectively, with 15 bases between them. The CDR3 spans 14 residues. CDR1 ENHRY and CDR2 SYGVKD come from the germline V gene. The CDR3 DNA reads TGTGCCATCAGATCGGACACGAGTGGCTACGAGCAGTACTTC. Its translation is CAIRSDTSGYEQYF.

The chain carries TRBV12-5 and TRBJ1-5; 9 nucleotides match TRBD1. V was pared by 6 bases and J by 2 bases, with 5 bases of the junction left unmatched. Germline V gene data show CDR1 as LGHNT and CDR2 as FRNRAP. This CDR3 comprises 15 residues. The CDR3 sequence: CASGGTGFGNQPQHF. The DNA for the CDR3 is TGTGCTAGTGGAGGGACAGGGTTCGGCAATCAGCCCCAGCATTTT. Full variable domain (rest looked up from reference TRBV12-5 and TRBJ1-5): DARVTQTPRHKVTEMGQEVTMRCQPILGHNTVFWYRQTMMQGLELLAYFRNRAPLDDSGMPKDRFSAEMPDATLATLKIQPSEPRDSAVYFCASGGTGFGNQPQHFGDGTRLSIL.

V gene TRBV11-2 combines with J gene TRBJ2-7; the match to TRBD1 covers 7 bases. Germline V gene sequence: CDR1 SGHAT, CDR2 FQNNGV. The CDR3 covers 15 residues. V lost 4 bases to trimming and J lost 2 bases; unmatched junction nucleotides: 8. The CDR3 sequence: CASSSPGTVTYEQYF. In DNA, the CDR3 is TGTGCCAGCAGCTCCCCCGGGACAGTTACCTACGAGCAGTACTTC.

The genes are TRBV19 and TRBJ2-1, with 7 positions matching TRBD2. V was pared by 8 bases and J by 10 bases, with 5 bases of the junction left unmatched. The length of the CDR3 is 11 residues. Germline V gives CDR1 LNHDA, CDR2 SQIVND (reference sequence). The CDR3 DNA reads TGTGCCAGTTCCCCGGGACTAGAGCAGTTCTTC. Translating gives CASSPGLEQFF.

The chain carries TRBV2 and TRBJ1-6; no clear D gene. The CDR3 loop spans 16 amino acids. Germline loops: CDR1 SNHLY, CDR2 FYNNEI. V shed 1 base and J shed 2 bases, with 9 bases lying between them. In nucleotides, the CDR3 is TGTGCCAGCAGTGAAGAATCGGAGGCCTATAATTCACCCCTCCACTTT. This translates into CASSEESEAYNSPLHF.

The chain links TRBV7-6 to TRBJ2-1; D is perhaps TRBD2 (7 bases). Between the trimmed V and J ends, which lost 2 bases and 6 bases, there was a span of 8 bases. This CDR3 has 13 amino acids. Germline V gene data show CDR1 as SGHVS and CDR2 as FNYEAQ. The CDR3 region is CASSLRGGNEQFF. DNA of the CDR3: TGTGCCAGCAGCTTAAGGGGGGGCAATGAGCAGTTCTTC.

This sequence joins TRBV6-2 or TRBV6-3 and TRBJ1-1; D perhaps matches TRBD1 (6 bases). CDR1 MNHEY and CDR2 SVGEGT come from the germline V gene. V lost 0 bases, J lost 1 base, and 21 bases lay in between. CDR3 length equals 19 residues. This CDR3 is CASSYSIKSWDISNTEAFF. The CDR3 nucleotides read TGTGCCAGCAGTTACTCGATTAAGTCCTGGGACATCTCGAACACTGAAGCTTTCTTT.

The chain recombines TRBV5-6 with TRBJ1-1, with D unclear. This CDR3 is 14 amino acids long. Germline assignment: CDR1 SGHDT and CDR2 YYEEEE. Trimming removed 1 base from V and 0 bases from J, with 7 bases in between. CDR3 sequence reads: CASSLNTLNTEAFF. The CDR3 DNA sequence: TGTGCCAGCAGCTTGAACACATTGAACACTGAAGCTTTCTTT.

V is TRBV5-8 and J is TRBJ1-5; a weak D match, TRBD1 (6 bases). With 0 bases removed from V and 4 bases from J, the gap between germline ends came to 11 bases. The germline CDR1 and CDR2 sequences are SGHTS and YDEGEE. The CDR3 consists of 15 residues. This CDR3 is CASSLVRGRNQPQHF. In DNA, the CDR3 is TGTGCCAGCAGCTTGGTCAGGGGAAGGAATCAGCCCCAGCATTTT. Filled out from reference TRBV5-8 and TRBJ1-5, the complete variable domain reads EAGVTQSPTHLIKTRGQQATLRCSPISGHTSVYWYQQALGLGLQFLLWYDEGEERNRGNFPPRFSGRQFPNYSSELNVNALELEDSALYLCASSLVRGRNQPQHFGDGTRLSIL.

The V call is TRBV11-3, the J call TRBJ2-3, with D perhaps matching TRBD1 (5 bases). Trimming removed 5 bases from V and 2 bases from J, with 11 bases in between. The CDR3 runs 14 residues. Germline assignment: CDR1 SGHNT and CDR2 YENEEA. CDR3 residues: CASSAWGDTDTQYF. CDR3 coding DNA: TGTGCCAGCAGCGCGTGGGGCGACACAGATACGCAGTATTTT.

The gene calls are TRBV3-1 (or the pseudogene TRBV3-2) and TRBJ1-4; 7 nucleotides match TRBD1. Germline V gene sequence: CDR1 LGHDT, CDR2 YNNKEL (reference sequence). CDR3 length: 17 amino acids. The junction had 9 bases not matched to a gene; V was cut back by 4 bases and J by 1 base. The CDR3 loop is CASSLSHNRGTNEKLFF. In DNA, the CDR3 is TGTGCCAGCAGCCTCTCACACAACAGGGGAACTAATGAAAAACTGTTTTTT.

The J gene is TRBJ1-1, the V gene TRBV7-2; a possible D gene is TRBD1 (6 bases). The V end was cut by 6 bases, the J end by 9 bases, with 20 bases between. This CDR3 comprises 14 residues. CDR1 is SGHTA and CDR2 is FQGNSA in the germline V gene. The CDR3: CASSPIMDSLKAFF. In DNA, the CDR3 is TGTGCCAGCAGTCCCATTATGGACAGCCTCAAAGCTTTCTTT.

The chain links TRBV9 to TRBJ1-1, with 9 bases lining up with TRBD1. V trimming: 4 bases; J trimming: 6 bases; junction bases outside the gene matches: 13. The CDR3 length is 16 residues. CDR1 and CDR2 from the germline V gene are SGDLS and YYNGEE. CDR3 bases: TGTGCCAGCAGCCTCACTGCGGGACAGGGTCCCCCTGAAGCTTTCTTT. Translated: CASSLTAGQGPPEAFF.

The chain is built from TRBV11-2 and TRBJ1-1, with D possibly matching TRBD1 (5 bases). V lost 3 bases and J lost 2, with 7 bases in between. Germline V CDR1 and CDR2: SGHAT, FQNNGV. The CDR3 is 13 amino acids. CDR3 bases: TGTGCCAGCAGCTTGCAGGGCAACACTGAAGCTTTCTTT. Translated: CASSLQGNTEAFF.

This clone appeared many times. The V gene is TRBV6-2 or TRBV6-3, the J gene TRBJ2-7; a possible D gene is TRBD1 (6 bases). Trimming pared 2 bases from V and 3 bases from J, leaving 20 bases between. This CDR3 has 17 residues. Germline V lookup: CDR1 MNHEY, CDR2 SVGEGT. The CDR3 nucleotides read TGTGCCAGCAGTTACGACGTTCTGCGTCAGGGGAGCTACGAGCAGTACTTC. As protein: CASSYDVLRQGSYEQYF.

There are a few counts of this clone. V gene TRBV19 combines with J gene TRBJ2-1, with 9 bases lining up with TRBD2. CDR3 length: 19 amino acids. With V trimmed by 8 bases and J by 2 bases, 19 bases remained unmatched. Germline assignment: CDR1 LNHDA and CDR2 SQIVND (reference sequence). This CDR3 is CASSPGSSGALGPYNEQFF. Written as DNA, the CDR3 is TGTGCCAGTTCCCCCGGTTCTAGCGGGGCCCTGGGACCCTACAATGAGCAGTTCTTC. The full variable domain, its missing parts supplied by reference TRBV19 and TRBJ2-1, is DGGITQSPKYLFRKEGQNVTLSCEQNLNHDAMYWYRQDPGQGLRLIYYSQIVNDFQKGDIAEGYSVSREKKESFPLTVTSAQKNPTAFYLCASSPGSSGALGPYNEQFFGPGTRLTVL.

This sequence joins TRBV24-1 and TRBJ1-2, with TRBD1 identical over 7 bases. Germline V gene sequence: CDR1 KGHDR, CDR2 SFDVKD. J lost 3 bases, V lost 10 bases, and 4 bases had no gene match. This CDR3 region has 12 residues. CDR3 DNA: TGTGCCACTGCCGGGACAGACTATGGCTACACCTTC. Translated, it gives CATAGTDYGYTF.

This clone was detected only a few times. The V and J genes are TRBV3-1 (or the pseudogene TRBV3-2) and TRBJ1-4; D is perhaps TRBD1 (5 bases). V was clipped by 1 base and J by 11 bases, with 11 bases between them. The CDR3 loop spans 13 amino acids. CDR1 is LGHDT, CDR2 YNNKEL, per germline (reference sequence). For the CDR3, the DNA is TGTGCCAGCAGCCAAGTCGGGGGATGGAAACTGTTTTTT. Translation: CASSQVGGWKLFF.

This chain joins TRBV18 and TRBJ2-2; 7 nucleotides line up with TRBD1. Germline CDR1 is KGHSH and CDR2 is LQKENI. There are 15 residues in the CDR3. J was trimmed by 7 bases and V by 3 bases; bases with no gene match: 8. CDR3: CASSPTTGSGGELFF. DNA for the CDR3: TGTGCCAGCTCACCCACGACAGGGAGCGGCGGGGAGCTGTTTTTT.

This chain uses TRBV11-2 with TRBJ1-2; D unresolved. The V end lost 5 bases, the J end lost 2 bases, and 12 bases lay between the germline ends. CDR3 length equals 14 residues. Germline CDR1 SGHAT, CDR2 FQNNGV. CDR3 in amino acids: CASSPGSSNYGYTF. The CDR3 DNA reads TGTGCCAGCAGCCCGGGGTCTTCCAACTATGGCTACACCTTC.

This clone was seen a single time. The CDR3 reads CASTQGGDYNEQFF. Written as DNA, the CDR3 is TGTGCCAGTACTCAGGGAGGAGACTACAATGAGCAGTTCTTC. V gene TRBV19 combines with J gene TRBJ2-1; possibly TRBD2 for D (6 bases). Germline V gene lookup returns CDR1 LNHDA and CDR2 SQIVND (reference sequence). V was cut by 7 bases and J by 3 bases, with 13 bases left in between. The CDR3 runs to 14 residues.

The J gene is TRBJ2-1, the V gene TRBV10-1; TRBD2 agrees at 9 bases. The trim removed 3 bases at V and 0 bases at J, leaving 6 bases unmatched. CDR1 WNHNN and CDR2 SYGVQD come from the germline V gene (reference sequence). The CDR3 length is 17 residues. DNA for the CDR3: TGCGCCAGCAGTGAATTAGCGGGGGTTAGCTCCTACAATGAGCAGTTCTTC. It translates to CASSELAGVSSYNEQFF.

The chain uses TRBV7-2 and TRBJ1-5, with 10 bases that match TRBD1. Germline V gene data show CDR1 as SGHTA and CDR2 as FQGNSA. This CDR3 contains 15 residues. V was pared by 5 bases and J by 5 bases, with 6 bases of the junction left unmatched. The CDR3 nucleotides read TGTGCCAGCAGCCGCCGGGACAGGGGAGATCAGCCCCAGCATTTT. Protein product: CASSRRDRGDQPQHF.

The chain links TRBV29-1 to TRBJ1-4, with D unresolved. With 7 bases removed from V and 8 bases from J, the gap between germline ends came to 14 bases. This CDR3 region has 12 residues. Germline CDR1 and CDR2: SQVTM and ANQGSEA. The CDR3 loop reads CSAGGLNEKLFF. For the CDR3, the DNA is TGCAGCGCCGGAGGTCTAAACGAAAAACTGTTTTTT.

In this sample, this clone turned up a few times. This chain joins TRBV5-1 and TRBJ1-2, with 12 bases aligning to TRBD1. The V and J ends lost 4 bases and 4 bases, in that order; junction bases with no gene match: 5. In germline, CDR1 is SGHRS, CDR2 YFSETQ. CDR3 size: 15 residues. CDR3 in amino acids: CASSPEGQGAYGYTF. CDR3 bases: TGCGCCAGCAGCCCGGAGGGACAGGGGGCCTATGGCTACACCTTC.